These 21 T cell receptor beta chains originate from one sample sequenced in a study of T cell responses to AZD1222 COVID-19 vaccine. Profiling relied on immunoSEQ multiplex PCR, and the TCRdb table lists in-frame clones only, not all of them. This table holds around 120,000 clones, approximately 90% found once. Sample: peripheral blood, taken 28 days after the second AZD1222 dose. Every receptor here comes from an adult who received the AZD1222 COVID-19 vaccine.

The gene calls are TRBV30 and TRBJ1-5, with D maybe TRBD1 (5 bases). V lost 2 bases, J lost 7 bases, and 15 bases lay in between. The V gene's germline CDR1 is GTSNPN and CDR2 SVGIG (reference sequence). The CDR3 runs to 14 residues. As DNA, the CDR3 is TGTGCCTGGAGTCCGAAACGGGGGTGGCAGCCCCAGCATTTT. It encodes CAWSPKRGWQPQHF.

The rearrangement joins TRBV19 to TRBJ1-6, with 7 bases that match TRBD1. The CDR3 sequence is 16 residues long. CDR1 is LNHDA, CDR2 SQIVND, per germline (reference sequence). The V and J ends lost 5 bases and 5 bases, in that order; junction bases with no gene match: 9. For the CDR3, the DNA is TGTGCCAGTAGTCATGGGGGGACAGCGGATAATTCACCCCTCCACTTT. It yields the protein CASSHGGTADNSPLHF.

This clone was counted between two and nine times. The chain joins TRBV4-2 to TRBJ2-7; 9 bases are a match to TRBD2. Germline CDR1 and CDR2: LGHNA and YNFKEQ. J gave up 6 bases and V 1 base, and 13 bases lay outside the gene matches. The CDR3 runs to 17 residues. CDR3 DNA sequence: TGTGCCAGCAGCCAAGTGCGCTCCAGCGGGAGGTTGGGCGAGCAGTACTTC. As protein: CASSQVRSSGRLGEQYF.

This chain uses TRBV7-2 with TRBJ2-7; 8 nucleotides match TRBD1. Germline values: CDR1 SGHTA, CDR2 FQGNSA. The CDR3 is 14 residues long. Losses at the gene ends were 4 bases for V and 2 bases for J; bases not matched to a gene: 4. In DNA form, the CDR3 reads TGTGCCAGCAGCTCTGGGACAGGACCCTACGAGCAGTACTTC. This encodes CASSSGTGPYEQYF. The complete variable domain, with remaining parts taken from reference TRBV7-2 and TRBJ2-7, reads GAGVSQSPSNKVTEKGKDVELRCDPISGHTALYWYRQSLGQGLEFLIYFQGNSAPDKSGLPSDRFSAERTGGSVSTLTIQRTQQEDSAVYLCASSSGTGPYEQYFGPGTRLTVT.

CDR3 sequence reads: CASSEASRTGELFF. In nucleotides, the CDR3 is TGTGCCAGCAGTGAGGCTAGCCGCACCGGGGAGCTGTTTTTT. The chain employs TRBV2 and TRBJ2-2, with D perhaps TRBD2 (5 bases). This CDR3 contains 14 residues. The V and J ends lost 3 bases and 4 bases respectively, with 9 bases between them. Germline values: CDR1 SNHLY, CDR2 FYNNEI.

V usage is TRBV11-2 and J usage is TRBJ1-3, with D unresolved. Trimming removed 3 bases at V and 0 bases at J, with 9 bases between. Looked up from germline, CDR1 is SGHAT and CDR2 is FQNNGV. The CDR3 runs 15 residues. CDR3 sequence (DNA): TGTGCCAGCAGCTTTTTAGGGTCCTCTGGAAACACCATATATTTT. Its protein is CASSFLGSSGNTIYF.

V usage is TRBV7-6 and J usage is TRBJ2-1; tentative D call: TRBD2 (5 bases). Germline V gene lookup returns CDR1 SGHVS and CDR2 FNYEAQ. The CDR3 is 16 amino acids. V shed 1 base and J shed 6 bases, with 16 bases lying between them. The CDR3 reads CASSLGTPETINEQFF. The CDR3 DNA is TGTGCCAGCAGCTTAGGGACTCCCGAAACTATCAATGAGCAGTTCTTC.

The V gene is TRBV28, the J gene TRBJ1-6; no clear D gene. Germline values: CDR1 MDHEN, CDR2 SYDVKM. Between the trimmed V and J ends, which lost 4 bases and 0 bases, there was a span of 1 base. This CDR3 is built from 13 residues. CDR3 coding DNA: TGTGCCAGCAGTTCCTCCTATAATTCACCCCTCCACTTT. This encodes CASSSSYNSPLHF.

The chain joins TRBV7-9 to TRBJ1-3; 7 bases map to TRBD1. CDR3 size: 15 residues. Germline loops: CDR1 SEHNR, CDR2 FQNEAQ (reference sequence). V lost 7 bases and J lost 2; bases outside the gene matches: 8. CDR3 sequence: CASNGDRAAGNTIYF. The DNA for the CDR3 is TGTGCCAGCAACGGAGACAGGGCAGCTGGAAACACCATATATTTT.

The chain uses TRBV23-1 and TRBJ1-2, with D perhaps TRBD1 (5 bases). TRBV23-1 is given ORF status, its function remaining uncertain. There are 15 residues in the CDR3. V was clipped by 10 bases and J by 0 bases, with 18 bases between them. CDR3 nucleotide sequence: TGCGCCACCTCATATCGCCGGGGACCTAACTATGGCTACACCTTC. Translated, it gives CATSYRRGPNYGYTF.

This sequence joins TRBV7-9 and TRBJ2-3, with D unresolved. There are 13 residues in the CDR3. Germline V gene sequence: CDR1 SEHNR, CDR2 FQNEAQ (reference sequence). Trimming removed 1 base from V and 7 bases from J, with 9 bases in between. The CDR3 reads CASSLESGYTQYF. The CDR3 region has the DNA TGTGCCAGCAGCTTAGAGAGTGGATATACGCAGTATTTT.

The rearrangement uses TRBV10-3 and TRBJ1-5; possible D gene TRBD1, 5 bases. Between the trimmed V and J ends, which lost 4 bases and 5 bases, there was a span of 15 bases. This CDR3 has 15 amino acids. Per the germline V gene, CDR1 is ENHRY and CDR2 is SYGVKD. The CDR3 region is CAISVGDLRDQPQHF. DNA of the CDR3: TGTGCCATCAGTGTGGGGGATTTGCGGGATCAGCCCCAGCATTTT.

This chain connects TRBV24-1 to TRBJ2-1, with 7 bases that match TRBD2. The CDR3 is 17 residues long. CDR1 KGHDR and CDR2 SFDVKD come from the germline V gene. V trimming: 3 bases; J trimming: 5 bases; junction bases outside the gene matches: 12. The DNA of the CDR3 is TGTGCCACCAGTGATCCTTCCGGCGGGAGACTAAACAATGAGCAGTTCTTC. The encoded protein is CATSDPSGGRLNNEQFF.

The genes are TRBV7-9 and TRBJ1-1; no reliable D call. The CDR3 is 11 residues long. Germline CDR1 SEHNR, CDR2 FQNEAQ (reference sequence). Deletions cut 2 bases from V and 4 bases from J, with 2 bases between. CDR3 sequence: CASSLSTEAFF. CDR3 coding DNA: TGTGCCAGCAGCTTATCCACTGAAGCTTTCTTT.

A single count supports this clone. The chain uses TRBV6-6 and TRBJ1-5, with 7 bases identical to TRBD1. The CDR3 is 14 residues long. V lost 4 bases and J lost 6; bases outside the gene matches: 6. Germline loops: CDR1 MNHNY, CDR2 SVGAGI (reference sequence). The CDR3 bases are TGTGCCAGCAGTTCACAGGGGATGGGTCAGCCCCAGCATTTT. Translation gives CASSSQGMGQPQHF.

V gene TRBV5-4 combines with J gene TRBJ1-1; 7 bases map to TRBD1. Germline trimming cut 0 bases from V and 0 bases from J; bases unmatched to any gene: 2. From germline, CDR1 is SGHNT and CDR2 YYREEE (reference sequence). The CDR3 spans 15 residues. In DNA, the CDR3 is TGTGCCAGCAGCTTGGAAACAGGGGTGAACACTGAAGCTTTCTTT. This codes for CASSLETGVNTEAFF. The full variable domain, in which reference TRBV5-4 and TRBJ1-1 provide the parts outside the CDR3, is ETGVTQSPTHLIKTRGQQVTLRCSSQSGHNTVSWYQQALGQGPQFIFQYYREEENGRGNFPPRFSGLQFPNYSSELNVNALELDDSALYLCASSLETGVNTEAFFGQGTRLTVV.

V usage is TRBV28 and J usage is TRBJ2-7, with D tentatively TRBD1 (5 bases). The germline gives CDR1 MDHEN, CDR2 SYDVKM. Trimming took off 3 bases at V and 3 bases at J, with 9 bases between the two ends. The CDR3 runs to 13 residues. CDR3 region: CASSFFQGYEQYF. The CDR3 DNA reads TGTGCCAGCAGTTTCTTCCAGGGCTACGAGCAGTACTTC.

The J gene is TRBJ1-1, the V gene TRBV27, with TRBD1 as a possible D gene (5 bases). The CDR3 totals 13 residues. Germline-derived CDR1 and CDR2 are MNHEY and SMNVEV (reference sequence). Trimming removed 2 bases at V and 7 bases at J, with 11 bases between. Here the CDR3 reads CASSLLRRGEAFF. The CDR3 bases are TGTGCCAGCAGTTTACTTAGGAGGGGTGAAGCTTTCTTT.

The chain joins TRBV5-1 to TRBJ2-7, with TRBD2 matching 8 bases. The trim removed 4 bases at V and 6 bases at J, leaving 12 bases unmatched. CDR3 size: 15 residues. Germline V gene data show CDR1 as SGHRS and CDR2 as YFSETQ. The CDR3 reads CASSPTSGSFGEQYF. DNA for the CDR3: TGCGCCAGCAGCCCAACTAGCGGCAGCTTTGGCGAGCAGTACTTC.

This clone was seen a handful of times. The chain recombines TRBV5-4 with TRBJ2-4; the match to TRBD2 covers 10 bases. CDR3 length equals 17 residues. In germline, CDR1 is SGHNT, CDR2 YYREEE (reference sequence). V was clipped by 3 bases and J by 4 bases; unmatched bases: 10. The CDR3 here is CASSSSSGLAVKNIQYF. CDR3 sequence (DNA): TGTGCCAGCAGCTCATCCTCAGGACTAGCGGTTAAAAACATTCAGTACTTC.

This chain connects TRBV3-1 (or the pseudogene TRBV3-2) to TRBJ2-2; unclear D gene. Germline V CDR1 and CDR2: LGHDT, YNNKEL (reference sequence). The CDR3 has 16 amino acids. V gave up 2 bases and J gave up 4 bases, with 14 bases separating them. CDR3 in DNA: TGTGCCAGCAGCCAACCCCGGTGGGCCGGCACCGGGGAGCTGTTTTTT. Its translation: CASSQPRWAGTGELFF.